A selection of T cell receptor beta chains follows, all from one sample in a study of T cell responses to AZD1222 COVID-19 vaccine. The method was immunoSEQ multiplex PCR; TCRdb's version includes in-frame clones alone and lacks a portion of them. The sample holds about 140,000 clones, roughly 90% seen once. The material sequenced was peripheral blood, taken on day 0 of AZD1222 vaccination. Every receptor here comes from an adult in good health. The CDR3 runs from the conserved cysteine through the conserved F or W. The D gene is left open where the match is weak. Where a row states a size, it is once, few, many or the class of an expanded clone; other rows omit it.

d_gene	abundance	j_gene	v_gene	CDR3aa	CDR3nt
TRBD1	-	TRBJ1-5	TRBV6-5	CASSYAQGQGSQPQHF	TGTGCCAGCAGTTACGCACAGGGACAGGGGTCTCAGCCCCAGCATTTT
-	-	TRBJ2-3	TRBV28	CASSRGEGTDTQYF	TGTGCCAGCAGTCGTGGAGAGGGGACAGATACGCAGTATTTT
TRBD1	-	TRBJ2-1	TRBV5-5	CASSLVQGNYNEQFF	TGTGCCAGCAGCTTGGTACAGGGGAACTACAATGAGCAGTTCTTC
-	-	TRBJ1-6	TRBV7-2	CASSPDRTINSPLHF	TGTGCCAGCAGCCCCGACAGGACGATTAATTCACCCCTCCACTTT
TRBD1	-	TRBJ1-2	TRBV7-2	CASSLVLGGPGQGNGYTF	TGTGCCAGCAGCTTAGTCTTGGGGGGACCGGGACAGGGAAACGGCTACACCTTC
-	few	TRBJ2-1	TRBV11-2	CASSLITGIYNEQFF	TGTGCCAGCAGCTTAATAACAGGGATCTACAATGAGCAGTTCTTC
-	-	TRBJ2-1	TRBV29-1	CSVADRVPLNEQFF	TGCAGCGTTGCCGATCGGGTCCCCCTCAATGAGCAGTTCTTC
TRBD2	-	TRBJ2-1	TRBV4-1	CASSQEGTSGRRNEQFF	TGCGCCAGCAGCCAAGAGGGGACTAGCGGGAGGAGGAATGAGCAGTTCTTC
-	-	TRBJ2-3	TRBV6-5	CASSYSPTDTQYF	TGTGCCAGCAGTTACTCCCCTACAGATACGCAGTATTTT
-	-	TRBJ1-5	TRBV12-3/TRBV12-4	CASSGRSWEPQHF	TGTGCCAGCAGCGGTCGGAGTTGGGAGCCCCAGCATTTT
-	-	TRBJ1-1	TRBV3-1/TRBV3-2	CASSQGRTKNTEAFF	TGTGCCAGCAGCCAAGGACGGACAAAGAACACTGAAGCTTTCTTT
TRBD1	-	TRBJ2-3	TRBV10-3	CAIRGDRVRDTQYF	TGTGCCATCAGAGGGGACAGGGTGAGGGATACGCAGTATTTT
-	-	TRBJ2-1	TRBV7-3	CASSLTPALSEQFF	TGTGCCAGCAGCTTAACGCCCGCACTCAGTGAGCAGTTCTTC
-	-	TRBJ1-1	TRBV11-2	CASSLGLGNEAFF	TGTGCCAGCAGCCTAGGGTTGGGGAATGAAGCTTTCTTT
-	-	TRBJ1-3	TRBV30	CAWSRRGTTGNTIYF	TGTGCCTGGAGCAGGCGAGGGACCACTGGAAACACCATATATTTT
TRBD2	-	TRBJ2-1	TRBV7-3	CASSLKPAGADEQFF	TGTGCCAGCAGCTTAAAACCAGCGGGAGCCGATGAGCAGTTCTTC
-	-	TRBJ1-5	TRBV6-5	CASSYRYNQPQHF	TGTGCCAGCAGTTACCGTTATAATCAGCCCCAGCATTTT
TRBD2	-	TRBJ2-7	TRBV2	CASSEVSSGKYEQYF	TGTGCCAGCAGTGAAGTGTCTAGCGGGAAATACGAGCAGTACTTC
-	once	TRBJ2-2	TRBV6-2/TRBV6-3	CASSYPSQGRRKTGELFF	TGTGCCAGCAGTTACCCGTCGCAGGGGAGGCGGAAAACCGGGGAGCTGTTTTTT
TRBD2	-	TRBJ2-1	TRBV9	CASSVGGSPQFEQFF	TGTGCCAGCAGCGTAGGCGGGAGCCCCCAATTTGAGCAGTTCTTC
TRBD1	-	TRBJ1-5	TRBV27	CASSSYRGQQPQHF	TGTGCCAGCAGTTCCTACAGGGGGCAACAGCCCCAGCATTTT
-	-	TRBJ1-5	TRBV15	CATSRDPQGNQPQHF	TGTGCCACCAGCAGAGATCCGCAGGGGAATCAGCCCCAGCATTTT
-	-	TRBJ2-7	TRBV12-3/TRBV12-4	CASSFLPAYEQYF	TGTGCCAGCAGTTTTCTCCCAGCCTACGAGCAGTACTTC
-	-	TRBJ2-7	TRBV4-2	CASSARISYEQYF	TGTGCCAGCAGCGCCCGTATAAGCTACGAGCAGTACTTC
-	-	TRBJ2-1	TRBV24-1	CATSGAATGFSGEQFF	TGTGCCACCAGTGGTGCCGCCACCGGTTTCTCAGGGGAGCAGTTCTTC
TRBD1	-	TRBJ1-2	TRBV28	CASSLLGQGARSLGYTF	TGTGCCAGCAGTTTATTAGGACAGGGGGCGCGTTCTCTTGGCTACACCTTC
-	once	TRBJ2-7	TRBV7-8	CASSPPGRSYEQYF	TGTGCCAGCAGCCCACCGGGACGTAGCTACGAGCAGTACTTC
TRBD2	-	TRBJ2-2	TRBV11-3	CASSLVAGGTGELFF	TGTGCCAGCAGCTTAGTGGCGGGGGGCACCGGGGAGCTGTTTTTT
TRBD1	-	TRBJ1-1	TRBV7-9	CASSLDLSGTGIGTEAFF	TGTGCCAGCAGCTTAGACCTTAGCGGGACAGGGATTGGCACTGAAGCTTTCTTT
TRBD2	-	TRBJ2-3	TRBV30	CAWSVGLAREADTQYF	TGTGCCTGGAGTGTAGGGCTAGCACGGGAGGCAGATACGCAGTATTTT
-	-	TRBJ2-1	TRBV5-1	CASSYSYNEQFF	TGCGCCAGCAGCTACTCCTACAATGAGCAGTTCTTC
TRBD2	-	TRBJ2-1	TRBV6-5	CASSTGAGVNEQFF	TGTGCCAGCAGTACTGGAGCGGGGGTCAATGAGCAGTTCTTC
TRBD1	-	TRBJ1-2	TRBV19	CASSRQGVPGGYTF	TGTGCCAGTAGTCGACAGGGGGTGCCGGGTGGCTACACCTTC
TRBD2	-	TRBJ2-3	TRBV28	CASSPTSLTDTQYF	TGTGCCAGCAGCCCGACTAGCCTCACAGATACGCAGTATTTT
TRBD2	-	TRBJ2-2	TRBV27	CASSGLADGELFF	TGTGCCAGCAGTGGACTAGCGGATGGGGAGCTGTTTTTT
TRBD2	-	TRBJ2-7	TRBV27	CASSRPGLASHEQYF	TGTGCCAGCAGTAGACCGGGACTAGCTTCTCACGAGCAGTACTTC
-	-	TRBJ1-2	TRBV4-1	CASSHLGGYTF	TGCGCCAGCAGCCATCTGGGTGGCTACACCTTC
-	-	TRBJ2-5	TRBV2	CASSDGRGRGETQYF	TGTGCCAGCAGTGATGGGCGGGGGCGCGGGGAGACCCAGTACTTC
-	-	TRBJ1-5	TRBV18	CASSPGLQGQPQHF	TGTGCCAGCTCACCGGGTCTTCAAGGGCAGCCCCAGCATTTT
TRBD1	-	TRBJ1-6	TRBV13	CASSSRTGNSPLHF	TGTGCCAGCAGCTCTCGGACAGGGAATTCACCCCTCCACTTT
TRBD2	-	TRBJ2-1	TRBV11-3	CASSLEAGTSGRSLGGREQFF	TGTGCCAGCAGCTTAGAGGCCGGGACTAGCGGGAGATCCTTGGGTGGGCGGGAGCAGTTCTTC
-	-	TRBJ2-5	TRBV6-5	CASSYSGGTQYF	TGTGCCAGCAGTTACTCAGGGGGGACCCAGTACTTC